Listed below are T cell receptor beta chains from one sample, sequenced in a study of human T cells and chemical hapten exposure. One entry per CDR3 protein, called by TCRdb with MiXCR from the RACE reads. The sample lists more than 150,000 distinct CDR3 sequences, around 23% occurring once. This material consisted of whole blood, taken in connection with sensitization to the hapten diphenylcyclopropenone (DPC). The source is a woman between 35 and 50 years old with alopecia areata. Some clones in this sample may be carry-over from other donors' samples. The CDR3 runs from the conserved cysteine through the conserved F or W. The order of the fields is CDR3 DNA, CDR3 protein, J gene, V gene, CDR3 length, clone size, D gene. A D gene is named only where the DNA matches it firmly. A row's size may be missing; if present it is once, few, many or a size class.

DNA: TGTGCCAGCAGCTTAGGAGGACTAGCGGCCGGGGAGCTGTTTTTT
CDR3: CASSLGGLAAGELFF
J: TRBJ2-2
V: TRBV7-2
length: 15
size: few
D: TRBD2

DNA: TGTGCCAGCACTCTTTTGGGGCTTGGGAATCAGCCCCAGCATTTT
CDR3: CASTLLGLGNQPQHF
J: TRBJ1-5
V: TRBV6-2/TRBV6-3
length: 15
size: .
D: .

DNA: TGTGCCAGCGTGGGGGCCACCAATGAGCAGTTCTTC
CDR3: CASVGATNEQFF
J: TRBJ2-1
V: TRBV6-5
length: 12
size: .
D: .

DNA: TGCAGCGTTGAAGCCTCAGGGGCGGGATACGAGCAGTACTTC
CDR3: CSVEASGAGYEQYF
J: TRBJ2-7
V: TRBV29-1
length: 14
size: few
D: .

DNA: TGCAGCGTTGAAACAGGGTCACACTATGGCTACACCTTC
CDR3: CSVETGSHYGYTF
J: TRBJ1-2
V: TRBV29-1
length: 13
size: few
D: .

DNA: TGTGCCACCGGTCCGACTAGCGGGAGGGGATACGAGCAGTACTTC
CDR3: CATGPTSGRGYEQYF
J: TRBJ2-7
V: TRBV15
length: 15
size: few
D: TRBD2

DNA: TGTGCCAGCAGACGATACTCGGCCGGGACTAGCGGCTACAATGAGCAGTTCTTC
CDR3: CASRRYSAGTSGYNEQFF
J: TRBJ2-1
V: TRBV6-6
length: 18
size: few
D: TRBD2

DNA: TGTGCCAGCAGTTTTGGTTCTACTGGGAACACCGGGGAGCTGTTTTTT
CDR3: CASSFGSTGNTGELFF
J: TRBJ2-2
V: TRBV12-3/TRBV12-4
length: 16
size: .
D: .

DNA: TGCAGCGTTGTGGGGGGCCCGGAGGTTCAAGAGACCCAGTACTTC
CDR3: CSVVGGPEVQETQYF
J: TRBJ2-5
V: TRBV29-1
length: 15
size: few
D: .

DNA: TGTGCCAGCAGTGGGACTAGGGACACAGATACGCAGTATTTT
CDR3: CASSGTRDTDTQYF
J: TRBJ2-3
V: TRBV4-2
length: 14
size: few
D: TRBD2

DNA: TGCAGTGCTGAACGAGGGGGAGTCTCTAGGGAGCAGTACTTC
CDR3: CSAERGGVSREQYF
J: TRBJ2-7
V: TRBV20-1
length: 14
size: many
D: .

DNA: TGTGCCAGCAGCCGGACTAGTGGTGAGCAGTTCTTC
CDR3: CASSRTSGEQFF
J: TRBJ2-1
V: TRBV7-9
length: 12
size: .
D: TRBD2

DNA: TGTGCCAGCAGTCGACTAGCGGGAGGCAATGAGCAGTTCTTC
CDR3: CASSRLAGGNEQFF
J: TRBJ2-1
V: TRBV6-2/TRBV6-3
length: 14
size: .
D: TRBD2

DNA: TGTGCCAGCAGCTTCACGGCAGATAACACCGGGGAGCTGTTTTTT
CDR3: CASSFTADNTGELFF
J: TRBJ2-2
V: TRBV9
length: 15
size: .
D: .

DNA: TGCAGCGCTGGTAGCGAAAACATTCAGTACTTC
CDR3: CSAGSENIQYF
J: TRBJ2-4
V: TRBV29-1
length: 11
size: few
D: .

DNA: TGCAGCGTTGTTGCGTGGGGGGGCAACAGGAATGAGCAGTTCTTC
CDR3: CSVVAWGGNRNEQFF
J: TRBJ2-1
V: TRBV29-1
length: 15
size: few
D: .

DNA: TGTGCCAGCACCCGCCAAGGCTCCTATAATTCACCCCTCCACTTT
CDR3: CASTRQGSYNSPLHF
J: TRBJ1-6
V: TRBV28
length: 15
size: .
D: .

DNA: TGTGCCAGCAGCCTCCGGAACGAGGGAGGCGGGAGGCAGTTCTTC
CDR3: CASSLRNEGGGRQFF
J: TRBJ2-1
V: TRBV5-6
length: 15
size: .
D: TRBD2

DNA: TGCGCCAGCAGCTTGAGGAGTTCAACTAATGAAAAACTGTTTTTT
CDR3: CASSLRSSTNEKLFF
J: TRBJ1-4
V: TRBV5-1
length: 15
size: many
D: .

DNA: TGTGCCAGCAGTATCGACAGGGACTTCACCCTCCACTTT
CDR3: CASSIDRDFTLHF
J: TRBJ1-6
V: TRBV12-3/TRBV12-4
length: 13
size: .
D: TRBD1

DNA: TGTGCTAGCAGCCTGACAGGGTCTAACACAGATACGCAGTATTTT
CDR3: CASSLTGSNTDTQYF
J: TRBJ2-3
V: TRBV7-7
length: 15
size: few
D: TRBD1

DNA: TGCGCCAGCAGCCATAATAATAGGGTTCCCAATCAGCCCCAGCATTTT
CDR3: CASSHNNRVPNQPQHF
J: TRBJ1-5
V: TRBV4-1
length: 16
size: .
D: .

DNA: TGTGCCAGCAGTTACCCCACAGGGGGCAAGACCGGGGAGCTGTTTTTT
CDR3: CASSYPTGGKTGELFF
J: TRBJ2-2
V: TRBV6-2/TRBV6-3
length: 16
size: few
D: TRBD1

DNA: TGCGCCAGCAGCCAAGAAAGGGGGACTGGGGCCAACGTCCTGACTTTC
CDR3: CASSQERGTGANVLTF
J: TRBJ2-6
V: TRBV4-3
length: 16
size: .
D: .

DNA: TGTGCCAGCAGTCACAGGGGTTCTGGGGCCAACGTCCTGACTTTC
CDR3: CASSHRGSGANVLTF
J: TRBJ2-6
V: TRBV6-6
length: 15
size: .
D: TRBD1

DNA: TGTGCCAGCAGCTTAGATTCGACAGGGCTATACGAGCAGTACTTC
CDR3: CASSLDSTGLYEQYF
J: TRBJ2-7
V: TRBV11-2
length: 15
size: .
D: TRBD1

DNA: TGTGCCAGCAGTTACTCGTTCGTCCAGGGGGCGTCAGATACGCAGTATTTT
CDR3: CASSYSFVQGASDTQYF
J: TRBJ2-3
V: TRBV6-5
length: 17
size: .
D: TRBD1

DNA: TGTGCCAGCAGTGAACGGGGGCGACCGGTCTTC
CDR3: CASSERGRPVF
J: TRBJ2-1
V: TRBV2
length: 11
size: .
D: .

DNA: TGCAGCGTTGAGACGGGGGGATATGGCTACACCTTC
CDR3: CSVETGGYGYTF
J: TRBJ1-2
V: TRBV29-1
length: 12
size: many
D: .

DNA: TGTGCCGGGTTACAGTGGGCGAGGGGCCAAGAGACCCAGTACTTC
CDR3: CAGLQWARGQETQYF
J: TRBJ2-5
V: TRBV29-1
length: 15
size: few
D: .

DNA: TGTGCCAGCAGTGAACCCGGGACAGGGATCTACGAGCAGTACTTC
CDR3: CASSEPGTGIYEQYF
J: TRBJ2-7
V: TRBV2
length: 15
size: .
D: TRBD1

DNA: TGTGCCAGCAGCTTACAATCGGGTCAAGAGACCCAGTACTTC
CDR3: CASSLQSGQETQYF
J: TRBJ2-5
V: TRBV7-2
length: 14
size: .
D: .

DNA: TGCAGTGCTAGAGATGGACTAGCGGGAGTCGGCGAGCAGTACTTC
CDR3: CSARDGLAGVGEQYF
J: TRBJ2-7
V: TRBV20-1
length: 15
size: .
D: TRBD2

DNA: TGTGCCAGCAGTGACGACAGGATGGACACCGGGGAGCTGTTTTTT
CDR3: CASSDDRMDTGELFF
J: TRBJ2-2
V: TRBV6-6
length: 15
size: .
D: .

DNA: TGCAGCGTTGTAACTCAGGGGTCTGGAAACACCATATATTTT
CDR3: CSVVTQGSGNTIYF
J: TRBJ1-3
V: TRBV29-1
length: 14
size: .
D: .

DNA: TGCAGTGCTAGAGTTCCGAGCTATAATTCACCCCTCCACTTT
CDR3: CSARVPSYNSPLHF
J: TRBJ1-6
V: TRBV20-1
length: 14
size: .
D: .

DNA: TGTGCCAGCAGTTTGAACCAAGCCTCGAGGGGCTACACCTTC
CDR3: CASSLNQASRGYTF
J: TRBJ1-2
V: TRBV27
length: 14
size: few
D: .

DNA: TGTGCCAGCAGTTCTCCGGGACAGGGGGAAGATACGCAGTATTTT
CDR3: CASSSPGQGEDTQYF
J: TRBJ2-3
V: TRBV28
length: 15
size: .
D: TRBD1

DNA: TGTGCCAGCAGCACTCGGATCGCGTCTGAAGCTTTCTTT
CDR3: CASSTRIASEAFF
J: TRBJ1-1
V: TRBV9
length: 13
size: few
D: .

DNA: TGCGCCAGCAGCCACGACGATCCCCGGCCCAATGAGCAGTTCTTC
CDR3: CASSHDDPRPNEQFF
J: TRBJ2-1
V: TRBV5-1
length: 15
size: few
D: .

DNA: TGCAGCGTTGTCGAGCGGACAAGCTCCTACAATGAGCAGTTCTTC
CDR3: CSVVERTSSYNEQFF
J: TRBJ2-1
V: TRBV29-1
length: 15
size: many
D: .

DNA: TGCGCCAGCAGCCAAGACCTCCCGCCTCCCTACAATGAGCAGTTCTTC
CDR3: CASSQDLPPPYNEQFF
J: TRBJ2-1
V: TRBV4-3
length: 16
size: few
D: .

DNA: TGTGCCAGCAGTAGAGGGGGAGGGGAAGAGACCCAGTACTTC
CDR3: CASSRGGGEETQYF
J: TRBJ2-5
V: TRBV9
length: 14
size: few
D: .

DNA: TGTGCCAGCAGTATGACAGTTAATGAAAAACTGTTTTTT
CDR3: CASSMTVNEKLFF
J: TRBJ1-4
V: TRBV6-5
length: 13
size: few
D: .

DNA: TGTGCCAGCTCACCACGGAGGCAGACAAACAATCAGCCCCAGCATTTT
CDR3: CASSPRRQTNNQPQHF
J: TRBJ1-5
V: TRBV18
length: 16
size: .
D: .

DNA: TGCAGTGCTAGAGGTTCAGGGGGCAACACTGAAGCTTTCTTT
CDR3: CSARGSGGNTEAFF
J: TRBJ1-1
V: TRBV20-1
length: 14
size: few
D: TRBD1

DNA: TGTGCCAGCAGCCCAACAGGGGGGGTTTACGAGCAGTACTTC
CDR3: CASSPTGGVYEQYF
J: TRBJ2-7
V: TRBV5-4
length: 14
size: .
D: .

DNA: TGCAGTGCTAGGGGACCAAACAACGGAGAGACCCAGTACTTC
CDR3: CSARGPNNGETQYF
J: TRBJ2-5
V: TRBV20-1
length: 14
size: once
D: .

DNA: TGTGCCAGCAGACTACAGGGGAGCTCCTACGAGCAGTACTTC
CDR3: CASRLQGSSYEQYF
J: TRBJ2-7
V: TRBV12-3/TRBV12-4
length: 14
size: .
D: TRBD1

DNA: TGTGCCAGCAGCCAAGATTGGCAGGGATCTAGCAATCAGCCCCAGCATTTT
CDR3: CASSQDWQGSSNQPQHF
J: TRBJ1-5
V: TRBV4-2
length: 17
size: few
D: .

DNA: TGCAGTGCAAGGACTAGCGGGAGCTACGAGCAGTACTTC
CDR3: CSARTSGSYEQYF
J: TRBJ2-7
V: TRBV20-1
length: 13
size: medium-sized
D: TRBD2